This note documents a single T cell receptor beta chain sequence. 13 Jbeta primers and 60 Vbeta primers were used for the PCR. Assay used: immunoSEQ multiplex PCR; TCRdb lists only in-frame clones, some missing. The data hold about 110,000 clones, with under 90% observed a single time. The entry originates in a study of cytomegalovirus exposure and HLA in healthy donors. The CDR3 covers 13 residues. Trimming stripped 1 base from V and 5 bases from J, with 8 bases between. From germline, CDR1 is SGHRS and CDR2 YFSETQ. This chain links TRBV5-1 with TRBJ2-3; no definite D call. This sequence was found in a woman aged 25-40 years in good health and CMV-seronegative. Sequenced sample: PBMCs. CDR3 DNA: TGCGCCAGCAGCTTGTCCGCAGAAGATACGCAGTATTTT. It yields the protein CASSLSAEDTQYF.